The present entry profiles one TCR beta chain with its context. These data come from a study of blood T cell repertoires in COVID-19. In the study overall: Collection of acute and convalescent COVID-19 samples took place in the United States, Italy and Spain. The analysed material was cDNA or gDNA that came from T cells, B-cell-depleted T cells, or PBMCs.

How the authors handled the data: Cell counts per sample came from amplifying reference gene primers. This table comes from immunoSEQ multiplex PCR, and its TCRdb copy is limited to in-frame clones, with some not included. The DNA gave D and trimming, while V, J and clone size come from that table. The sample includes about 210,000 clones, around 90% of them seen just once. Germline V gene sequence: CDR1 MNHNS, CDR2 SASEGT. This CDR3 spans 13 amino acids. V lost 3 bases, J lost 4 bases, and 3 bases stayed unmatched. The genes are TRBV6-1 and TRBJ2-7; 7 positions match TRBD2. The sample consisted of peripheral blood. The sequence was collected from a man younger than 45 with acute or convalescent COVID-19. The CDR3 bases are TGTGCCAGCAGTGATACTAGCGCGTACGAGCAGTACTTC. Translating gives CASSDTSAYEQYF.